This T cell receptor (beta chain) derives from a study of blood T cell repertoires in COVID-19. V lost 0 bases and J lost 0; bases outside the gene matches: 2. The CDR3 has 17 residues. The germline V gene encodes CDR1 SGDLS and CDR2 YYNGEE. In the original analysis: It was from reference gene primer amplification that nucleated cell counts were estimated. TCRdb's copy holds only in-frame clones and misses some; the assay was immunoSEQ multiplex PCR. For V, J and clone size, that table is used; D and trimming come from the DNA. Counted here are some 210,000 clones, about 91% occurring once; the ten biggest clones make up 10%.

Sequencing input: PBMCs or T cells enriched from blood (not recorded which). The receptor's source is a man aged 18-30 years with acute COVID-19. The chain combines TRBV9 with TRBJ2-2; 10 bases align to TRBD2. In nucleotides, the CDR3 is TGTGCCAGCAGCGTAGGGGGACTAGCGCCGAACACCGGGGAGCTGTTTTTT. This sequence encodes CASSVGGLAPNTGELFF. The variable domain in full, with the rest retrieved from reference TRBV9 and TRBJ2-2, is DSGVTQTPKHLITATGQRVTLRCSPRSGDLSVYWYQQSLDQGLQFLIQYYNGEERAKGNILERFSAQQFPDLHSELNLSSLELGDSALYFCASSVGGLAPNTGELFFGEGSRLTVL.